This record concerns one T cell receptor (beta chain) sequence. This sample is part of a study of blood T cell repertoires in COVID-19. Study information: The cDNA or gDNA used as material had been derived from T cells, B-cell-depleted T cells, or PBMCs.

Here immunoSEQ multiplex PCR was the method, and the copy in TCRdb shows in-frame clones only, minus some. The sample holds fewer than 350,000 clones; more than 85% are singletons and the top ten take approximately 4.3%. The germline V and J ends were trimmed by 7 bases and 5 bases, with 10 bases remaining between them. CDR3 size: 11 residues. The germline gives CDR1 SQVTM, CDR2 ANQGSEA. The chain joins TRBV29-1 to TRBJ2-3, with a weak D call TRBD2 (5 bases). Material for sequencing was peripheral blood. The receptor was isolated from a man aged 35-49 years with acute or convalescent COVID-19. The CDR3 DNA follows: TGCAGCGGGAGAGGGAAAGATACGCAGTATTTT. Protein product: CSGRGKDTQYF.